This is a list of T cell receptor beta chains from one sample in a study of blood T cell repertoires in COVID-19. The table came from immunoSEQ multiplex PCR; TCRdb's copy has only in-frame clones and leaves some out. The table shows approximately 260,000 clones, with approximately 87% occurring only once. Input material: peripheral blood. These receptors came from a human donor in a cohort sampled during active COVID-19. Both conserved end residues are part of each CDR3. Fields, in order: clone size, CDR3 length, D gene, V gene, J gene, CDR3 DNA, CDR3 protein. A D gene is named only where the DNA matches it firmly. The size of a clone is reported for some rows only, either as once, few or many, or as a class for expanded clones.

.	15	.	TRBV19	TRBJ2-6	TGTGCCAGTAGTAACAGGGTCTCTGGGGCCAACGTCCTGACTTTC	CASSNRVSGANVLTF
.	16	TRBD1	TRBV18	TRBJ1-3	TGTGCCAGCTCATCGTCTACAGGGGTGGCTGGAAACACCATATATTTT	CASSSSTGVAGNTIYF
.	19	.	TRBV7-2	TRBJ1-1	TGTGCCAGCAGCTTAGAGGGTTGGACGCTGGACTATTTGAACACTGAAGCTTTCTTT	CASSLEGWTLDYLNTEAFF
.	15	.	TRBV19	TRBJ1-5	TGTGCCAGTAGTCCCCGGGGAGGGAGCAATCAGCCCCAGCATTTT	CASSPRGGSNQPQHF
.	13	.	TRBV12-5	TRBJ2-7	TGTGCTAGTGGTTTGGGGTCGCGATACGAGCAGTACTTC	CASGLGSRYEQYF
.	14	TRBD1	TRBV18	TRBJ2-7	TGTGCCAGCTCACCAAGCACTGCGTGGGACAGGGGGTACTTC	CASSPSTAWDRGYF
.	20	.	TRBV6-1	TRBJ2-6	TGTGCCAGCAGTGATAGGGTTGGGGCCAACTCGCTCTCTGGGGCCAACGTCCTGACTTTC	CASSDRVGANSLSGANVLTF
.	13	.	TRBV6-2/TRBV6-3	TRBJ2-7	TGTGCCAGCAGCCAAGGACAGTACTACGAGCAGTACTTC	CASSQGQYYEQYF
.	11	.	TRBV12-3/TRBV12-4	TRBJ1-1	TGTGCCAGCCGTCGGGGAGCTGAAGCTTTCTTT	CASRRGAEAFF
.	14	.	TRBV7-2	TRBJ1-1	TGTGCCAGCAGCTTAAGTACAGGGCTCACTGAAGCTTTCTTT	CASSLSTGLTEAFF
.	17	TRBD2	TRBV28	TRBJ2-7	TGTGCCAGCACGTTGACTAGCGGGGGGTACAACTCCTACGAGCAGTACTTC	CASTLTSGGYNSYEQYF
.	14	.	TRBV11-2	TRBJ1-6	TGTGCCAGCAGCTTAGATCATAGTAATTCACCCCTCCACTTT	CASSLDHSNSPLHF
.	17	TRBD2	TRBV7-6	TRBJ2-3	TGTGCCAGCAGCCACCACGGACTAGCGGGAGAAACAGATACGCAGTATTTT	CASSHHGLAGETDTQYF
.	13	TRBD1	TRBV5-4	TRBJ1-2	TGTGCCAGCAGCTTGGTGGGACAGGGGAGAGACACCTTC	CASSLVGQGRDTF
many	16	TRBD1	TRBV6-2/TRBV6-3	TRBJ1-2	TGTGCCAGCAGTTACTCGAAAGCGGGACAGGGAAATGGCTACACCTTC	CASSYSKAGQGNGYTF
.	14	.	TRBV28	TRBJ1-1	TGTGCCAGCAGTTCTCGACAGAGGAACACTGAAGCTTTCTTT	CASSSRQRNTEAFF
.	14	TRBD1	TRBV5-4	TRBJ1-1	TGTGCCAGCAGCGACAGGGAAATAAACACTGAAGCTTTCTTT	CASSDREINTEAFF
few	14	.	TRBV6-5	TRBJ1-6	TGTGCCAGCAGCTCTACAGGGAGAAGTTCACCCCTCCACTTT	CASSSTGRSSPLHF
.	14	TRBD1	TRBV4-1	TRBJ1-5	TGCGCCAGCAGCCTGGGACAGGGGTTTCAGCCCCAGCATTTT	CASSLGQGFQPQHF
few	16	TRBD2	TRBV11-2	TRBJ2-5	TGTGCCAGCAGCCGACTAGCGCCTTCGGGGGGGTCGACCCAGTACTTC	CASSRLAPSGGSTQYF
.	15	.	TRBV6-4	TRBJ2-1	TGTGCCAGCAGTGACCCTTCGGCCGGGGGCAATGAGCAGTTCTTC	CASSDPSAGGNEQFF
.	15	.	TRBV6-5	TRBJ2-2	TGTGCCAGCAGTTACAGTCAGGGAAGGACCGGGGAGCTGTTTTTT	CASSYSQGRTGELFF
.	14	.	TRBV10-2	TRBJ2-2	TGCGCCAGCAGTCTGGACTTTACCACCGGGGAGCTGTTTTTT	CASSLDFTTGELFF
.	14	.	TRBV3-1/TRBV3-2	TRBJ2-4	TGTGCCAGCAGCCAATGGCAGGGTTCAAACATTCAGTACTTC	CASSQWQGSNIQYF
.	14	.	TRBV3-1/TRBV3-2	TRBJ2-3	TGTGCCAGCAGCCAAGATCCCCTCACAGATACGCAGTATTTT	CASSQDPLTDTQYF
once	16	.	TRBV11-2	TRBJ2-2	TGTGCCAGCAGCTTTAAGGGGAATACGAACACCGGGGAGCTGTTTTTT	CASSFKGNTNTGELFF
.	15	TRBD1	TRBV5-1	TRBJ1-2	TGCGCCAGCAAGCGACAGGGAACGCCTAACTATGGCTACACCTTC	CASKRQGTPNYGYTF
.	14	TRBD2	TRBV10-1	TRBJ2-1	TGCGCCAGCACCCTCAGCGGGGGGGATCGGCGGCAGTTCTTC	CASTLSGGDRRQFF
.	13	.	TRBV11-3	TRBJ2-2	TGTGCCAGCAGCTTAGATACGGGCGGGGAGCTGTTTTTT	CASSLDTGGELFF
.	14	TRBD1	TRBV19	TRBJ1-2	TGTGCCAGTAGTCGGGACAGGGGGCGTTATGGCTACACCTTC	CASSRDRGRYGYTF
few	13	.	TRBV4-2	TRBJ1-6	TGTGCCAGCAGCCAATCATCCAGTTCACCCCTCCACTTT	CASSQSSSSPLHF
.	16	.	TRBV7-2	TRBJ1-4	TGTGCCAGCAGCGCCCGGACAGCTGCAACTAATGAAAAACTGTTTTTT	CASSARTAATNEKLFF
once	15	.	TRBV6-6	TRBJ1-5	TGTGCCAGCAGTTACTCGATGGGGGGGCATCAGCCCCAGCATTTT	CASSYSMGGHQPQHF
.	13	.	TRBV28	TRBJ1-2	TGTGCCAGCAGTATAGGTTTCGGAGGTGGCTACACCTTC	CASSIGFGGGYTF
.	14	TRBD2	TRBV19	TRBJ2-7	TGTGCCAGTAGTACACTAGCGGGAGGTAATTGGCAGTACTTC	CASSTLAGGNWQYF
.	13	.	TRBV5-5	TRBJ1-1	TGTGCCAGCAGCTTGGCCGGCAGGGAGGTGGCTTTCTTT	CASSLAGREVAFF
.	16	TRBD1	TRBV5-1	TRBJ2-1	TGCGCCAGCAGCGCTGGGACAGAAAGCTCCTACAATGAGCAGTTCTTC	CASSAGTESSYNEQFF
.	18	TRBD2	TRBV7-7	TRBJ2-3	TGTGCTAGCACCCTTCAATCTAGCGGGGTTGTAGGCGCAGATACGCAGTATTTT	CASTLQSSGVVGADTQYF
.	14	TRBD2	TRBV10-2	TRBJ2-3	TGCGCCAGCAGTCGGGGGGGCCCGACAGATACGCAGTATTTT	CASSRGGPTDTQYF
.	14	.	TRBV5-1	TRBJ1-1	TGCGCCAGCAGCGGATACCTGGCGGGCACTGAAGCTTTCTTT	CASSGYLAGTEAFF
few	14	TRBD2	TRBV6-4	TRBJ2-3	TGTGCCAGCAGCCGGGGGGGAGTTGGAGATACGCAGTATTTT	CASSRGGVGDTQYF
.	17	TRBD1	TRBV19	TRBJ1-1	TGTGCCAGTAACCCCTACCCGGAGACAGGGGTTGTGACTGAAGCTTTCTTT	CASNPYPETGVVTEAFF
few	15	TRBD2	TRBV24-1	TRBJ2-1	TGTGCCACCAGTGATTTGCGAGCGGGGGGAACTGAGCAGTTCTTC	CATSDLRAGGTEQFF
.	13	TRBD1	TRBV19	TRBJ1-2	TGTGCCAGTAGGAGTAGGACAGGGGAAGGCTACACCTTC	CASRSRTGEGYTF
.	16	TRBD1	TRBV7-9	TRBJ2-7	TGTGCCAGCAGCTTGGTCGACAGGGGCCCTTCCTACGAGCAGTACTTC	CASSLVDRGPSYEQYF
.	11	.	TRBV3-1/TRBV3-2	TRBJ2-1	TGTGCCAGCAGCTCGAGCAAGCGCCAGTTCTTC	CASSSSKRQFF
.	12	.	TRBV5-6	TRBJ1-2	TGTGCCAGCAGCTTGGACATGGATGGCTACACCTTC	CASSLDMDGYTF
.	13	.	TRBV28	TRBJ2-7	TGTGCCAGCGGCTCAATGCCATCCTACGAGCAGTACTTC	CASGSMPSYEQYF
few	13	.	TRBV2	TRBJ1-4	TGTGCCAGCAGTGAAGAGGGGAATGAAAAACTGTTTTTT	CASSEEGNEKLFF
.	16	TRBD2	TRBV7-9	TRBJ2-7	TGTGCCAGCAGCCGGGTTAGCGGGGTCAGCTCCTACGAGCAGTACTTC	CASSRVSGVSSYEQYF
.	15	.	TRBV4-2	TRBJ2-3	TGTGCCAGCAGCCAAGAAAGCATCCACACAGATACGCAGTATTTT	CASSQESIHTDTQYF
.	15	.	TRBV11-2	TRBJ2-2	TGTGCCAGCAGCTTAGACAGGGTTGCCACCGGGGAGCTGTTTTTT	CASSLDRVATGELFF